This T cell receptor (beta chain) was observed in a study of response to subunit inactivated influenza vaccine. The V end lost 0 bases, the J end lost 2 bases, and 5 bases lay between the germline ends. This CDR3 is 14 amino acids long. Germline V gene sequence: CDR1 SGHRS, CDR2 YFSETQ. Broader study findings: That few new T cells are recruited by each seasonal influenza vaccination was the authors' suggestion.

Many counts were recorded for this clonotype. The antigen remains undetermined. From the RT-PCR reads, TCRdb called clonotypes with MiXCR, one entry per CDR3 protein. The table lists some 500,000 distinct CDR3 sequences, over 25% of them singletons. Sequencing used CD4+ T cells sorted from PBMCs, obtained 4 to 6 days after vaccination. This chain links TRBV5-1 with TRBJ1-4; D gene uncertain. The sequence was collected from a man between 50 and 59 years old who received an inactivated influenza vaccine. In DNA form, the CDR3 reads TGCGCCAGCAGCTTGGCCGGGACTAATGAAAAACTGTTTTTT. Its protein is CASSLAGTNEKLFF.